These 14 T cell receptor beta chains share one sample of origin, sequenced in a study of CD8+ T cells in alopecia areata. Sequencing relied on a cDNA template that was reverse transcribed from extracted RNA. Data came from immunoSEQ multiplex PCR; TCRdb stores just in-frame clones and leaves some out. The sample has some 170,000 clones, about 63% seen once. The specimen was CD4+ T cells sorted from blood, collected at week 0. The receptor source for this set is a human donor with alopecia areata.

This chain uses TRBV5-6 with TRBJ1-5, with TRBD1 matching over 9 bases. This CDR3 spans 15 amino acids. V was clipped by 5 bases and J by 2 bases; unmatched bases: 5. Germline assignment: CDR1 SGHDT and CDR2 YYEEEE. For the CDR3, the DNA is TGTGCCAGCAGTCTCCGGGACAGGGGCAATCAGCCCCAGCATTTT. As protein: CASSLRDRGNQPQHF.

The CDR3 DNA reads as TGTGCCAGCAGCTTAGCTTGGCAAAACACTGAAGCTTTCTTT. Translated, it gives CASSLAWQNTEAFF. V usage is TRBV7-8 and J usage is TRBJ1-1; D ambiguous. The CDR3 is 14 residues long. Per germline, CDR1 SGHVS and CDR2 FQNEAQ. Deletions cut 0 bases from V and 2 bases from J, with 7 bases between.

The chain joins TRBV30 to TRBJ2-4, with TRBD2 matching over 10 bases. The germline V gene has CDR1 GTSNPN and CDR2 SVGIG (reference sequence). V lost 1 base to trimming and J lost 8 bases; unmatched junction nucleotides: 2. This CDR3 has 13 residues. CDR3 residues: CAWSGGLAYIQYF. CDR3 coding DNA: TGTGCCTGGAGTGGGGGACTAGCGTACATTCAGTACTTC.

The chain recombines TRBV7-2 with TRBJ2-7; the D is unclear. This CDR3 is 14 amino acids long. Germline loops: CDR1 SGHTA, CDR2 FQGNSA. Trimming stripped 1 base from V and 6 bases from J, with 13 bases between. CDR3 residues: CASSLGLVRGEQYF. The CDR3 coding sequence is TGTGCCAGCAGCTTAGGTCTCGTTCGTGGCGAGCAGTACTTC.

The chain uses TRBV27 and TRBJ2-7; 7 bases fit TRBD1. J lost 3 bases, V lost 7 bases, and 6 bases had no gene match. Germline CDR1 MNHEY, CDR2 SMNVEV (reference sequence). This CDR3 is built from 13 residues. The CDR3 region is CASMETGHYEQYF. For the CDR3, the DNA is TGTGCCAGCATGGAGACAGGGCACTACGAGCAGTACTTC.

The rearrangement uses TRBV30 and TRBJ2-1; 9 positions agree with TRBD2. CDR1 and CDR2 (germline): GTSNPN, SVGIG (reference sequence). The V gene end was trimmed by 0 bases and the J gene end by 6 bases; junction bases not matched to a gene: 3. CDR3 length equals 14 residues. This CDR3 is CAWSVTSGFNEQFF. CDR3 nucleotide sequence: TGTGCCTGGAGTGTAACTAGCGGGTTCAATGAGCAGTTCTTC.

DNA for the CDR3: TGTGCCAGCAGTGAACCGACCCTGCCTGGCTACGAGCAGTACTTC. It translates to CASSEPTLPGYEQYF. The chain couples TRBV6-1 to TRBJ2-7; D unclear. The germline CDR1 and CDR2 sequences are MNHNS and SASEGT. The CDR3 is 15 residues long. V lost 2 bases, J lost 3 bases, and 14 bases lay in between.

The CDR3 DNA follows: TGCAGCGTTGAAGATGGGGAGTATACGCAGTATTTT. Translating it yields CSVEDGEYTQYF. The V and J genes are TRBV29-1 and TRBJ2-3, with D perhaps TRBD2 (5 bases). Germline V gene sequence: CDR1 SQVTM, CDR2 ANQGSEA. Trimming left V 0 bases short and J 7 bases short, with 8 bases between. The CDR3 runs to 12 residues.

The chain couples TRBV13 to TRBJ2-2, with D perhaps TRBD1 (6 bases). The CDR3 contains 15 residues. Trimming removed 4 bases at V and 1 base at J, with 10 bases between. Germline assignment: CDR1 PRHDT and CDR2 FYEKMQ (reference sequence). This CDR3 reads CASSSLQGNTGELFF. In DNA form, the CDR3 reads TGTGCCAGCAGCTCGCTACAGGGGAACACCGGGGAGCTGTTTTTT.

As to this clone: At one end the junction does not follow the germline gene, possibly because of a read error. The CDR3 sequence: CAWSVVQLLHQF. The CDR3 DNA reads TGTGCCTGGAGTGTAGTACAGTTGTTGCATCAGTTC. The J gene is TRBJ1-2, the V gene TRBV30; D remains ambiguous. Germline values: CDR1 GTSNPN, CDR2 SVGIG (reference sequence). This CDR3 contains 12 residues.

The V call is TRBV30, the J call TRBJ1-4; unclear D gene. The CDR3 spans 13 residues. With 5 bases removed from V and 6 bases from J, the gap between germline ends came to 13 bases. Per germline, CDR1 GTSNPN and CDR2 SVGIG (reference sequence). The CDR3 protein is CAWGRPWDEKLFF. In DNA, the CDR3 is TGTGCCTGGGGACGTCCCTGGGATGAAAAACTGTTTTTT.

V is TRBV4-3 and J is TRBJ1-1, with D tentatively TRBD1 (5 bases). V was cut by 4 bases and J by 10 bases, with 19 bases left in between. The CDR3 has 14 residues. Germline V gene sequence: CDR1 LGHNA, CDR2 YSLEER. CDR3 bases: TGCGCCAGCAGCCTCGCTGGTGGGTCAGGGAGAGCTTTCTTT. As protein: CASSLAGGSGRAFF.

CDR3 in amino acids: CASSSDRRYQPQHF. CDR3 nucleotides: TGTGCCAGCAGTAGCGACAGACGTTATCAGCCCCAGCATTTT. J is TRBJ1-5 and V is TRBV6-1, with a possible D match to TRBD1 (5 bases). The CDR3 extends over 14 amino acids. Trimming took 5 bases from V and 5 from J, leaving 13 bases between them. CDR1 is MNHNS and CDR2 is SASEGT in the germline V gene.

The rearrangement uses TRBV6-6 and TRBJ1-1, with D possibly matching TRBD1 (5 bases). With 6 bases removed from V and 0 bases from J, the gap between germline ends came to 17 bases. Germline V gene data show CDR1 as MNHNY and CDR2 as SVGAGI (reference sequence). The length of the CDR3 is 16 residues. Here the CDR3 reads CASSQGSGRMNTEAFF. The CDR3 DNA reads TGTGCCAGCAGCCAAGGATCGGGACGCATGAACACTGAAGCTTTCTTT.